The source of this T cell receptor (beta chain) is a study of blood T cell repertoires in COVID-19. In the study overall: The United States, Italy and Spain were the sources of the acute and convalescent COVID-19 samples. T cells, B-cell-depleted T cells, or PBMCs provided the cDNA or gDNA that served as material.

As originally analysed: Quantification of nucleated cells was approximated via reference gene primer amplification. Clones were sequenced by immunoSEQ multiplex PCR, and TCRdb holds only the in-frame ones, with some missing. V, J and clone size are taken as reported in that table, and D and trimming were inferred from the DNA itself. The sample contains about 200,000 clones, 70% to 85% of which appear only once. Germline CDR1 and CDR2: KGHSH and LQKENI. This CDR3 is built from 15 residues. Deletions cut 3 bases from V and 5 bases from J, with 11 bases between. This clone has a single count. The source is a human donor in a cohort sampled during active COVID-19. What was sequenced was peripheral blood. The V call is TRBV18, the J call TRBJ1-6; no clear D. The CDR3 reads CASSPRRDNNSPLHF. In nucleotides, the CDR3 is TGTGCCAGCTCACCCCGGAGGGATAATAATTCACCCCTCCACTTT.